This TCR beta chain is from a study of graft-versus-host responses after intestinal transplantation. This clone was seen only a few times. The antigen is unknown. This CDR3 has 14 residues. Trimming pared 4 bases from V and 3 bases from J, leaving 9 bases between. Germline CDR1 MRHNA, CDR2 SNTAGT. Here immunoSEQ multiplex PCR was the method, and the copy in TCRdb shows in-frame clones only, minus some. The table includes approximately 25,000 clones, roughly four fifths detected once. Notes on the study in general: Allografts carried high graft-versus-host to host-versus-graft clonal ratios in patients having graft-donor T cell macrochimerism.

The V and J genes are TRBV6-4 and TRBJ2-2; the D is unclear. This TCR was sampled from a human donor who was the organ donor for an intestinal transplant. Here the sequenced sample was unstimulated CD8+ T cells sorted from spleen or lymph node cells, taken before transplant. DNA for the CDR3: TGTGCCAGCAGTGTCCAGGTAGACACCGGGGAGCTGTTTTTT. It encodes CASSVQVDTGELFF.